This T cell receptor (beta chain) was found in a study of molecular identifiers for immune sequencing clone quantification. Concerning this clonotype: A much bigger clone sits one base away, suggesting this may be a read error.

The CDR3 covers 14 residues. Germline CDR1 is MGHRA and CDR2 is YSYEKL. Listed TCR primers, together with previously described methods, were used for the bulk TCR libraries. TCRdb re-called the PCR reads through MiXCR, storing one row per CDR3 protein. The sample lists around 460,000 distinct CDR3 sequences; 20% to 25% were seen once. A CD8+CD4-CCR7+CD45RA+ gate was used to sort naive CD8 T cells. This sequence joins TRBV4-1 and TRBJ2-7; D is ambiguous. Sequenced material: naive CD8+ T cells from blood, with Jurkat cell RNA spiked in. Stated subset: FACS-sorted CD8+CD4-CCR7+CD45RA+ naive T cells. The receptor was isolated from a human donor in good health. Some libraries in this study had Jurkat cell RNA spiked in. CDR3 in amino acids: CASGQGQNAYEQYF. The DNA of the CDR3 is TGCGCCAGCGGCCAAGGCCAAAATGCGTACGAGCAGTACTTC.